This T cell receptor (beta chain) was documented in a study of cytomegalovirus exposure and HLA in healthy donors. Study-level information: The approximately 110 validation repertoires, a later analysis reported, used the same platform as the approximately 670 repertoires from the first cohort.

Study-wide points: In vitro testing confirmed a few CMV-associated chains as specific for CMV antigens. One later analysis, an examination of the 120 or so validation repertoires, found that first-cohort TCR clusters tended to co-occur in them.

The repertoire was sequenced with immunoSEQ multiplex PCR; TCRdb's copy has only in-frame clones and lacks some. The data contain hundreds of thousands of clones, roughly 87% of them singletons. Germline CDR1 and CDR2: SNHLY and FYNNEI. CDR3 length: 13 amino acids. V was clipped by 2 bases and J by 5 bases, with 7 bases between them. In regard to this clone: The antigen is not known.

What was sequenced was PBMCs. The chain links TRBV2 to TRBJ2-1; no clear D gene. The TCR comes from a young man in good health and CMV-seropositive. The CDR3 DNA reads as TGTGCCAGCAGTGAATCTCAGCACAATGAGCAGTTCTTC. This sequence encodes CASSESQHNEQFF.